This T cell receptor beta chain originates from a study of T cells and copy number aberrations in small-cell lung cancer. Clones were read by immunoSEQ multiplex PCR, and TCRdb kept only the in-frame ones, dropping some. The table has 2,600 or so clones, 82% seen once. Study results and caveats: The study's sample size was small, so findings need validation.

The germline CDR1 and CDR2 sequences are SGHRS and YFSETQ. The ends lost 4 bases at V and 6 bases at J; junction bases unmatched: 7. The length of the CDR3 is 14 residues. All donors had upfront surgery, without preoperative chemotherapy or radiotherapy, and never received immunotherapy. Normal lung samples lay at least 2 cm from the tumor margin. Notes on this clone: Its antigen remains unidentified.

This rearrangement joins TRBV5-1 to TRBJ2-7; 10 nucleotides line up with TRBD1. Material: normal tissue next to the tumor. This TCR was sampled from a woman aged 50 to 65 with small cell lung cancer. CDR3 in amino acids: CASSPGTGDSEQYF. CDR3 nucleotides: TGCGCCAGCAGCCCCGGGACAGGGGACTCCGAGCAGTACTTC.